This TCR beta chain was sequenced during a study of identical twins. The study, taken as a whole, reports: Whereas memory repertoires showed no such difference, abundant cord blood beta clonotypes carried fewer insertions. The study drew conclusions from cross-sectional statistical analysis, not from following the same donors.

All donors were healthy, and all were Caucasian. CDR1 and CDR2 from the germline V gene are DFQATT and SNEGSKA (reference sequence). The V end lost 4 bases, the J end lost 6 bases, and 10 bases lay between the germline ends. CDR3 length: 12 residues. There are a few counts of this clonotype. Antigen unknown. The cDNA had a unique molecular identifier and a template-switch universal primer site. In TCRdb, the 5' RACE reads were re-called with MiXCR into one record per CDR3 protein. Here the sample spans 350,000 to 500,000 distinct CDR3 sequences, about 18% being singletons. The gene calls are TRBV20-1 and TRBJ2-4; D gene uncertain. The specimen was naive T cells sorted from blood. This receptor was taken from a man between 45 and 60 years old in good health. The DNA for the CDR3 is TGCAGTGCTATGGGCGATGGAAACATTCAGTACTTC. It specifies CSAMGDGNIQYF.